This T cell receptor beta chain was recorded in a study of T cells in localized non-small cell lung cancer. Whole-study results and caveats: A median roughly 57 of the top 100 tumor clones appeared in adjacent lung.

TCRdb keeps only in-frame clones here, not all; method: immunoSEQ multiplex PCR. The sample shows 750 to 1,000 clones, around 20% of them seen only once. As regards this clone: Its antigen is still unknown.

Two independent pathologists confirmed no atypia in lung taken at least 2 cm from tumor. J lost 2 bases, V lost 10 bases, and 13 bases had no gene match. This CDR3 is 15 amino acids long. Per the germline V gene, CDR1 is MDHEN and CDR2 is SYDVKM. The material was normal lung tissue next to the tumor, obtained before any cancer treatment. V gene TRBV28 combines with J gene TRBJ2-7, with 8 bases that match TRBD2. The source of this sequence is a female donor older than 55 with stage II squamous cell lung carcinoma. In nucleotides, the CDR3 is TGTGCCACCTCTAGCGGGCTTGCCCCTACCTACGAGCAGTACTTC. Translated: CATSSGLAPTYEQYF.